Listed here are 20 T cell receptor beta chains from one sample, sequenced in a study of beta chain features in type 1 diabetes. Every bit of the isolated RNA underwent reverse transcription, so sequencing read expressed TCRB transcripts. Assay: immunoSEQ multiplex PCR; the TCRdb copy retains only in-frame clones and omits some. Among 970,000 or so clones listed, 17% were seen once. Specimen: naive CD4+ T cells from blood. The source of these receptors is a woman in her late teens or twenties in good health.

The chain employs TRBV7-2 and TRBJ2-1; D might be TRBD1 (5 bases). With 3 bases removed from V and 0 bases from J, the gap between germline ends came to 9 bases. Germline loops: CDR1 SGHTA, CDR2 FQGNSA. The CDR3 extends over 15 amino acids. This CDR3 reads CASSFKGRSYNEQFF. Here the CDR3 DNA reads TGTGCCAGCAGCTTTAAGGGGCGCTCCTACAATGAGCAGTTCTTC.

CDR3 protein: CASIPGGAAYEQYF. CDR3 sequence (DNA): TGTGCCAGCATCCCCGGGGGTGCGGCCTACGAGCAGTACTTC. The J gene is TRBJ2-7, the V gene TRBV6-6; TRBD2 is a possible D gene (6 bases). V was cut by 7 bases and J by 2 bases, with 15 bases left in between. This CDR3 has 14 amino acids. Germline V gene sequence: CDR1 MNHNY, CDR2 SVGAGI (reference sequence).

CDR3: CASMSTEAVYEQYF. For the CDR3, the DNA is TGTGCCAGCATGTCCACAGAAGCTGTCTACGAGCAGTACTTC. The chain joins TRBV6-6 to TRBJ2-7, with D uncertain. Trimming pared 7 bases from V and 3 bases from J, leaving 16 bases between. Germline V gene lookup returns CDR1 MNHNY and CDR2 SVGAGI (reference sequence). The length of the CDR3 is 14 residues.

This clone has more than one count but fewer than ten. This CDR3 reads CASSLTSGGTFAGETQYF. As DNA, the CDR3 is TGCGCCAGCAGCTTGACTAGCGGGGGAACTTTTGCCGGAGAGACCCAGTACTTC. This chain connects TRBV5-1 to TRBJ2-5; 11 bases match TRBD2. J gave up 4 bases and V 1 base, and 12 bases lay outside the gene matches. Germline V gives CDR1 SGHRS, CDR2 YFSETQ. This CDR3 contains 18 residues.

The rearrangement links TRBV12-5 to TRBJ2-3; 13 positions agree with TRBD2. The germline gives CDR1 LGHNT, CDR2 FRNRAP. This CDR3 comprises 20 residues. J gave up 1 base and V 2 bases, and 12 bases lay outside the gene matches. The CDR3 loop is CASGLTRTSGSVLGTDTQYF. The CDR3 DNA reads as TGTGCTAGTGGTTTGACTCGGACTAGCGGGAGTGTTTTAGGCACAGATACGCAGTATTTT.

Remarks on this clone: The sample carries other DNA sequences with the same CDR3. V gene TRBV5-1 combines with J gene TRBJ2-5; D not resolved. The germline V gene encodes CDR1 SGHRS and CDR2 YFSETQ. V shed 0 bases and J shed 2 bases, with 2 bases lying between them. The CDR3 totals 12 residues. CDR3 loop: CASSLDQETQYF. Here the CDR3 DNA reads TGCGCCAGCAGCTTGGATCAAGAGACCCAGTACTTC.

This clone showed up just a few times. The chain links TRBV29-1 to TRBJ1-2; D unclear. The CDR3 is 13 amino acids. V dropped 4 bases and J dropped 5 bases, with 14 bases sitting between them. The germline CDR1 and CDR2 sequences are SQVTM and ANQGSEA. CDR3 residues: CSVGASGLYGYTF. The CDR3 DNA follows: TGCAGCGTTGGGGCTTCGGGGTTATATGGCTACACCTTC.

This clone has just a few counts. This sequence joins TRBV5-1 and TRBJ2-1; 10 positions agree with TRBD1. Unmatched junction bases numbered 18, after V lost 3 bases and J lost 0 bases. The length of the CDR3 is 21 residues. Germline CDR1 is SGHRS and CDR2 is YFSETQ. CDR3 coding DNA: TGCGCCAGCAGCTCACCCCTCGTGGACAGGGGGAGCCCAGGCTCCTACAATGAGCAGTTCTTC. It yields the protein CASSSPLVDRGSPGSYNEQFF.

The CDR3 DNA reads TGTGCCATCAGTGAAAGAGGGAACTACGAGCAGTACTTC. This gives the protein CAISERGNYEQYF. This chain joins TRBV10-3 and TRBJ2-7; D possibly corresponds to TRBD2 (5 bases). The CDR3 is 13 residues long. V was cut by 3 bases and J by 3 bases, with 9 bases left in between. CDR1 is ENHRY and CDR2 is SYGVKD in the germline V gene.

This clone came up a few times. This chain uses TRBV19 with TRBJ1-2, with 7 bases matching TRBD1. V was pared by 5 bases and J by 3 bases, with 6 bases of the junction left unmatched. The CDR3 extends over 14 amino acids. Per the germline V gene, CDR1 is LNHDA and CDR2 is SQIVND (reference sequence). The CDR3 DNA follows: TGTGCCAGTAGTCCGACCGGGACAGACTATGGCTACACCTTC. This translates into CASSPTGTDYGYTF.

This clone has just a few counts. The rearrangement links TRBV6-6 to TRBJ2-6; D gene ambiguous. This CDR3 has 13 residues. The V gene lost 5 bases and the J gene lost 3 bases, with 5 bases spanning the gap. Germline V gives CDR1 MNHNY, CDR2 SVGAGI (reference sequence). This CDR3 reads CASSSYGANVLTF. For the CDR3, the DNA is TGTGCCAGCAGTAGTTATGGGGCCAACGTCCTGACTTTC.

This clone has only a few counts. The V gene is TRBV5-6, the J gene TRBJ2-4; 9 bases are a match to TRBD2. The germline V gene has CDR1 SGHDT and CDR2 YYEEEE. This CDR3 is built from 15 residues. Unmatched junction bases numbered 7, after V lost 0 bases and J lost 9 bases. The CDR3 here is CASSLAVAGVGIQYF. CDR3 DNA: TGTGCCAGCAGCTTGGCGGTAGCGGGAGTGGGCATTCAGTACTTC.

This clone was picked up a small number of times. The gene calls are TRBV27 and TRBJ2-5; 7 positions match TRBD1. The DNA end lines up better with TRBJ2-7; the J call may be wrong. The CDR3 is made up of 13 amino acids. Looked up from germline, CDR1 is MNHEY and CDR2 is SMNVEV (reference sequence). The CDR3 here is CARGSDRVGEQYF. The CDR3, as DNA: TGTGCCAGGGGGAGCGACAGGGTGGGCGAGCAGTACTTC.

The genes are TRBV4-3 and TRBJ2-1; 8 bases align to TRBD2. There are 16 residues in the CDR3. V gave up 0 bases and J gave up 7 bases; unmatched junction bases: 8. CDR1 and CDR2 from the germline V gene are LGHNA and YSLEER. The CDR3 nucleotides read TGCGCCAGCAGCCAAGAGGCGGAGCGGGAGTATAATGAGCAGTTCTTC. Encoded protein: CASSQEAEREYNEQFF.

In its sample, this clone was seen a few times. This chain connects TRBV7-3 to TRBJ1-4, with 11 bases fitting TRBD1. This CDR3 is 17 amino acids long. CDR1 is SGHTA and CDR2 is FQGTGA in the germline V gene. Losses at the gene ends were 0 bases for V and 7 bases for J; bases not matched to a gene: 7. CDR3 amino acids: CASSLTRTGGEIEKLFF. CDR3 coding DNA: TGTGCCAGCAGCTTAACAAGGACAGGGGGCGAAATTGAAAAACTGTTTTTT.

This clone was seen only a few times. Other nucleotide sequences from this sample produce the same CDR3. The gene calls are TRBV9 and TRBJ2-1, with D unresolved. V shed 0 bases and J shed 0 bases, with 7 bases lying between them. Per germline, CDR1 SGDLS and CDR2 YYNGEE. The CDR3 totals 15 residues. This CDR3 reads CASSVAARSYNEQFF. The DNA for the CDR3 is TGTGCCAGCAGCGTAGCTGCCCGCTCCTACAATGAGCAGTTCTTC.

V is TRBV11-1 and J is TRBJ2-7, with D possibly being TRBD1 or TRBD2 (5 bases each). V was pared by 5 bases and J by 4 bases, with 18 bases between. CDR3 length: 15 residues. The germline V gene has CDR1 SGHAT and CDR2 FQDESV (reference sequence). CDR3 amino acids: CASSSKGAGVYEQYF. The CDR3 DNA reads TGTGCCAGCAGCAGCAAAGGGGCCGGGGTATACGAGCAGTACTTC.

The table lists this clone with a few counts. V and J are TRBV11-2 and TRBJ2-1; D gene uncertain. CDR3 length: 12 amino acids. The V gene's germline CDR1 is SGHAT and CDR2 FQNNGV. V shed 3 bases and J shed 8 bases, with 8 bases lying between them. The CDR3 spells CASSFPSDEQFF. CDR3 in DNA: TGTGCCAGCAGCTTCCCGTCCGATGAGCAGTTCTTC. The full variable domain, rest sourced from reference TRBV11-2 and TRBJ2-1, is EAGVAQSPRYKIIEKRQSVAFWCNPISGHATLYWYQQILGQGPKLLIQFQNNGVVDDSQLPKDRFSAERLKGVDSTLKIQPAKLEDSAVYLCASSFPSDEQFFGPGTRLTVL.

V is TRBV27 and J is TRBJ2-1, with 8 bases matching TRBD1. The CDR3 contains 15 residues. The germline gives CDR1 MNHEY, CDR2 SMNVEV (reference sequence). V shed 4 bases and J 12 bases; nucleotides not matched to a gene: 14. DNA for the CDR3: TGTGCCAGCAGTTCGCCCGGACAGGGTAGTCCCGTGCAGTTCTTC. Translation gives CASSSPGQGSPVQFF.

This clone occurred a few times. The chain recombines TRBV5-4 with TRBJ1-1, with a tentative D call TRBD1 (5 bases). Germline CDR1 and CDR2: SGHNT and YYREEE (reference sequence). This CDR3 is built from 15 residues. V gave up 0 bases and J gave up 4 bases, with 13 bases separating them. The CDR3 sequence is CASSLDSGQSTEAFF. DNA for the CDR3: TGTGCCAGCAGCTTGGATTCCGGACAATCCACTGAAGCTTTCTTT.